This TCR beta chain was observed in a study of OX40 agonist ivuxolimab in advanced cancers. Regarding the study in general: Ivuxolimab, which targeted the costimulatory receptor OX40 (CD134), was an agonistic, fully human IgG2 monoclonal antibody. Intravenous ivuxolimab was administered to patients every 2 weeks at six dose levels: 0.01, 0.1, 0.3, 1.5, 3 and 10 mg/kg. In the dose-escalation cohort, around four fifths of patients were male, and the mean age was approximately 60 years with a range of roughly 20 to 80. The point of sequencing TCRbeta in the periphery was to test whether ivuxolimab changed TCR sequence diversity and drove clonal T-cell expansion. Of the roughly 51 dose-escalation patients, hepatocellular carcinoma was present in around 19, melanoma in roughly 15, renal cell carcinoma in 9 and head and neck cancer in 9. The paper describes the monotherapy dose-escalation part (N of about 57 patients) of the phase I trial of ivuxolimab. Partial responses occurred in three dose-escalation patients, of whom one had hepatocellular carcinoma and two had cutaneous melanoma. Patients were allowed to have had prior anti-PD-1, anti-PD-L1 or anti-CTLA-4 therapy, and 40% to 45% of the dose-escalation patients had been treated with checkpoint inhibitors. Overall results and qualifications from the work: Low levels of normalized T-cell clonal expansion were also seen in some patients who did not respond. After ivuxolimab, expanded clones were on average more numerous among CD8+ T cells than among CD4+ T cells. The antigen specificity of the peripheral T cells that underwent clonal expansion was not determined. Clonal expansion of both CD4+ and CD8+ blood T cells was observed from baseline to week 6 at doses 0.1 to 3.0 mg/kg. In partial responders in the 0.1-3.0 mg/kg groups, normalized peripheral clonal expansion was found to be among the lowest, especially among CD8+ T cells.

As concerns this clone: Its antigen has not been determined. No much larger clone exists at a distance of one base, and base qualities are not known.

Genomic DNA was isolated from the sorted cells so that the TCRbeta CDR3 region could be sequenced. The immunoSEQ Assay was used to sequence the TCRbeta CDR3 regions. TCRdb re-hosts the immuneACCESS table, in-frame sequences only. Its copies lack some clones; in the studies checked, an unresolved V gene accounts for under half of them, and the cause for the rest is not known. For this sample the table gives tens of thousands of clones, of which about 94% were detected only once. Of the sample, roughly 20% falls within the top ten clones. CDR1 and CDR2 are drawn from the germline V gene: SGHVS, FQNEAQ. Inclusive of the bounding cysteine and phenylalanine, the CDR3 is 15 residues long. The read is trimmed to its CDR3 DNA, 45 bases read in frame from base 1. The junction shows trimming of 5 bases on V and 9 bases on J, plus 22 bases between the germline ends. Patients with a history of autoimmune disease or receiving systemic immunosuppression were excluded from the trial. Peripheral blood for TCR sequencing was drawn from every dose cohort at baseline, at cycle 4 day 1 and at cycle 7 day 1. The samples were taken from a phase I, first-in-human, multicenter, open-label dose-escalation trial of ivuxolimab. Adults with locally advanced or metastatic melanoma, renal cell carcinoma, hepatocellular carcinoma or head and neck squamous cell carcinoma were enrolled in the trial. Before TCR sequencing, CD4+ and CD8+ T cells were separately sorted from peripheral blood.

This chain is built from TRBV7-8 and TRBJ2-5, and possibly TRBD1, on 6 matching bases. This specimen was CD4+ or CD8+ T cells sorted from blood, taken in a trial of the OX40 agonist ivuxolimab. The source of this sequence is an adult with an advanced solid tumor such as melanoma, head and neck, liver or kidney cancer. The CDR3 reads as follows: CASSLRDTVDPAQYF. At the DNA level, the sequence is TGTGCCAGCAGCCTACGGGACACCGTCGATCCGGCCCAGTACTTC.